One sample yielded the 2 T cell receptor beta chains listed below, sequenced in a study of glioma-infiltrating T cells after dendritic cell vaccination. TCRdb's copy holds only in-frame clones and misses some; the assay was immunoSEQ multiplex PCR. The repertoire consists of about 38,000 clones, with around four fifths occurring once and the leading ten covering about 8%. Sequences were derived from blood, sampled before dendritic cell vaccination. The receptors were sampled from a human donor with glioblastoma.

The chain combines TRBV9 with TRBJ2-5; a weak D match, TRBD1 (5 bases). Germline values: CDR1 SGDLS, CDR2 YYNGEE. This CDR3 spans 14 amino acids. Trimming left V 3 bases short and J 2 bases short, with 11 bases between. CDR3 residues: CASSGRGLQETQYF. The CDR3 DNA sequence: TGTGCCAGCAGCGGAAGGGGCCTTCAAGAGACCCAGTACTTC.

V gene TRBV11-2 combines with J gene TRBJ1-6, with 8 bases that match TRBD1. The V and J ends lost 5 bases and 10 bases, in that order; junction bases with no gene match: 10. In germline, CDR1 is SGHAT, CDR2 FQNNGV. The CDR3 spans 15 residues. The CDR3 DNA reads TGTGCCAGCAGCCCGGGGACAGGAGTAAGGTCACCCCTCCACTTT. This translates into CASSPGTGVRSPLHF.